A selection of T cell receptor beta chains follows, all from one sample in a study of blood T cell repertoires in COVID-19. Here immunoSEQ multiplex PCR was the method, and the copy in TCRdb shows in-frame clones only, minus some. Among approximately 300,000 clones listed, about 85% were seen once. Source material: peripheral blood. Receptor source: a human donor with COVID-19, enrolled during active disease. The donor label of this sample is uncertain. Both conserved end residues are part of each CDR3. Each record gives: V gene, J gene, clone size, D gene, CDR3 protein, CDR3 DNA. A D gene is named only where the DNA matches it firmly. Clone size, where shown, is once, few, many, or a class for clones that have expanded.

V gene: TRBV29-1; J gene: TRBJ1-1; clone size: few; D gene: TRBD1; CDR3 protein: CSARTGFNTEAFF; CDR3 DNA: TGCAGCGCTAGGACAGGGTTCAACACTGAAGCTTTCTTT
V gene: TRBV7-9; J gene: TRBJ2-7; clone size: -; D gene: TRBD2; CDR3 protein: CASSLKEGTSGRGGYEQYF; CDR3 DNA: TGTGCCAGCAGCCTAAAAGAAGGGACTAGCGGGAGAGGAGGCTACGAGCAGTACTTC
V gene: TRBV28; J gene: TRBJ1-1; clone size: -; D gene: -; CDR3 protein: CASSFNPLTGDGVAFF; CDR3 DNA: TGTGCCAGCAGTTTTAATCCCTTGACAGGCGATGGGGTAGCTTTCTTT
V gene: TRBV5-1; J gene: TRBJ1-2; clone size: -; D gene: -; CDR3 protein: CASSLSGEYGYTF; CDR3 DNA: TGCGCCAGCAGCTTGTCAGGGGAATATGGCTACACCTTC
V gene: TRBV7-3; J gene: TRBJ2-5; clone size: -; D gene: -; CDR3 protein: CASSPMSGGRETQYF; CDR3 DNA: TGTGCCAGCAGCCCGATGAGCGGAGGGCGGGAGACCCAGTACTTC
V gene: TRBV5-5; J gene: TRBJ2-1; clone size: -; D gene: TRBD2; CDR3 protein: CASSQAGDGLREQFF; CDR3 DNA: TGTGCCAGCAGCCAAGCGGGAGACGGTTTACGTGAGCAGTTCTTC
V gene: TRBV10-3; J gene: TRBJ1-1; clone size: -; D gene: -; CDR3 protein: CAITKTGQMNTEAFF; CDR3 DNA: TGTGCCATCACCAAGACGGGTCAAATGAACACTGAAGCTTTCTTT
V gene: TRBV9; J gene: TRBJ1-4; clone size: -; D gene: TRBD1; CDR3 protein: CASSPMVGTGEEKLFF; CDR3 DNA: TGTGCCAGCAGCCCCATGGTAGGGACAGGGGAGGAAAAACTGTTTTTT
V gene: TRBV5-1; J gene: TRBJ1-1; clone size: -; D gene: -; CDR3 protein: CASSLAETEAFF; CDR3 DNA: TGCGCCAGCAGCTTGGCCGAGACTGAAGCTTTCTTT
V gene: TRBV30; J gene: TRBJ1-1; clone size: -; D gene: TRBD1; CDR3 protein: CAWSNLRDRPEAFF; CDR3 DNA: TGTGCCTGGAGTAACCTAAGGGACAGGCCTGAAGCTTTCTTT
V gene: TRBV9; J gene: TRBJ1-2; clone size: -; D gene: -; CDR3 protein: CASSHRLGARYGYTF; CDR3 DNA: TGTGCCAGCAGCCACAGGTTGGGGGCGAGGTATGGCTACACCTTC
V gene: TRBV6-5; J gene: TRBJ2-5; clone size: -; D gene: TRBD2; CDR3 protein: CAIKLAGDQETQYF; CDR3 DNA: TGTGCCATTAAACTAGCGGGAGACCAAGAGACCCAGTACTTC
V gene: TRBV6-5; J gene: TRBJ1-4; clone size: -; D gene: TRBD1; CDR3 protein: CASSYYGTGGSEKLFF; CDR3 DNA: TGTGCCAGCAGTTACTACGGGACAGGGGGAAGTGAAAAACTGTTTTTT
V gene: TRBV28; J gene: TRBJ2-3; clone size: -; D gene: -; CDR3 protein: CATRSGGSTDTQYF; CDR3 DNA: TGTGCCACCAGGTCAGGAGGAAGCACAGATACGCAGTATTTT
V gene: TRBV19; J gene: TRBJ1-5; clone size: -; D gene: -; CDR3 protein: CASSILGEYGNQPQHF; CDR3 DNA: TGTGCCAGTAGTATATTAGGGGAATACGGCAATCAGCCCCAGCATTTT
V gene: TRBV6-5; J gene: TRBJ1-1; clone size: -; D gene: TRBD1; CDR3 protein: CASSSGTAREAFF; CDR3 DNA: TGTGCCAGCAGTTCCGGGACAGCCCGCGAAGCTTTCTTT
V gene: TRBV4-1; J gene: TRBJ1-5; clone size: once; D gene: -; CDR3 protein: CASSLGGPGRSNQPQHF; CDR3 DNA: TGCGCCAGCAGCCTCGGCGGGCCCGGGCGTAGCAATCAGCCCCAGCATTTT
V gene: TRBV2; J gene: TRBJ2-7; clone size: -; D gene: -; CDR3 protein: CASSVSSYEQYF; CDR3 DNA: TGTGCCAGCAGCGTCTCCAGCTACGAGCAGTACTTC
V gene: TRBV6-1; J gene: TRBJ2-7; clone size: -; D gene: -; CDR3 protein: CASSELQGPYEQYF; CDR3 DNA: TGTGCCAGCAGTGAACTGCAGGGTCCCTACGAGCAGTACTTC
V gene: TRBV2; J gene: TRBJ2-2; clone size: -; D gene: -; CDR3 protein: CASSVFATNTGELFF; CDR3 DNA: TGTGCCAGCAGTGTTTTTGCAACTAACACCGGGGAGCTGTTTTTT
V gene: TRBV27; J gene: TRBJ2-3; clone size: -; D gene: TRBD2; CDR3 protein: CASSATSGRIFTDTQYF; CDR3 DNA: TGTGCCAGCAGTGCGACTAGCGGGAGGATCTTCACAGATACGCAGTATTTT
V gene: TRBV5-1; J gene: TRBJ2-3; clone size: -; D gene: TRBD2; CDR3 protein: CASSTGRTSGSTDTQYF; CDR3 DNA: TGCGCCAGCAGCACCGGACGTACTAGCGGTAGCACAGATACGCAGTATTTT
V gene: TRBV11-2; J gene: TRBJ1-2; clone size: once; D gene: -; CDR3 protein: CASSLLWAEPPTF; CDR3 DNA: TGTGCCAGCAGCTTACTATGGGCAGAACCCCCAACCTTC
V gene: TRBV6-5; J gene: TRBJ2-5; clone size: -; D gene: TRBD2; CDR3 protein: CASSSPSGRSETQYF; CDR3 DNA: TGTGCCAGCAGTTCTCCTAGCGGGAGATCGGAGACCCAGTACTTC
V gene: TRBV10-3; J gene: TRBJ1-2; clone size: -; D gene: -; CDR3 protein: CAIRVGAANYGYTF; CDR3 DNA: TGTGCCATCAGGGTGGGGGCGGCGAACTATGGCTACACCTTC
V gene: TRBV11-3; J gene: TRBJ1-1; clone size: -; D gene: TRBD1; CDR3 protein: CASSEDRGTTEAFF; CDR3 DNA: TGTGCCAGCAGCGAGGACAGGGGGACGACTGAAGCTTTCTTT
V gene: TRBV5-1; J gene: TRBJ1-4; clone size: -; D gene: -; CDR3 protein: CASRRQAPNEKLFF; CDR3 DNA: TGCGCCAGCAGACGCCAGGCTCCTAATGAAAAACTGTTTTTT
V gene: TRBV5-1; J gene: TRBJ1-5; clone size: -; D gene: TRBD1; CDR3 protein: CASSLGQGSNQPQHF; CDR3 DNA: TGCGCCAGCAGCTTGGGACAGGGTAGCAATCAGCCCCAGCATTTT
V gene: TRBV29-1; J gene: TRBJ2-2; clone size: -; D gene: TRBD2; CDR3 protein: CSVGGTSGSNTGELFF; CDR3 DNA: TGCAGCGTTGGAGGGACTAGCGGGAGTAATACCGGGGAGCTGTTTTTT
V gene: TRBV6-5; J gene: TRBJ1-4; clone size: -; D gene: TRBD1; CDR3 protein: CASRTGVAGEKLFF; CDR3 DNA: TGTGCCAGCAGGACAGGGGTTGCTGGTGAAAAACTGTTTTTT
V gene: TRBV7-9; J gene: TRBJ2-7; clone size: once; D gene: -; CDR3 protein: CASSFLGENYEQYF; CDR3 DNA: TGTGCCAGCAGCTTCCTCGGGGAGAACTACGAGCAGTACTTC
V gene: TRBV6-4; J gene: TRBJ2-1; clone size: -; D gene: TRBD2; CDR3 protein: CASSFGLAGGPMNEQFF; CDR3 DNA: TGTGCCAGCAGTTTCGGACTAGCGGGAGGGCCTATGAATGAGCAGTTCTTC
V gene: TRBV6-6; J gene: TRBJ2-7; clone size: -; D gene: -; CDR3 protein: CATGAGNYEQYF; CDR3 DNA: TGTGCCACCGGAGCAGGGAACTACGAGCAGTACTTC
V gene: TRBV19; J gene: TRBJ1-3; clone size: -; D gene: -; CDR3 protein: CASSMGRGTGNTIYF; CDR3 DNA: TGTGCCAGTAGTATGGGGAGGGGTACTGGAAACACCATATATTTT
V gene: TRBV15; J gene: TRBJ1-3; clone size: -; D gene: -; CDR3 protein: CATSPAPGQGNTIYF; CDR3 DNA: TGTGCCACCTCCCCCGCTCCGGGTCAGGGAAACACCATATATTTT
V gene: TRBV7-9; J gene: TRBJ2-7; clone size: -; D gene: TRBD1; CDR3 protein: CASSLYLGTGYEQYF; CDR3 DNA: TGTGCCAGCAGCTTATATTTAGGGACAGGCTACGAGCAGTACTTC
V gene: TRBV9; J gene: TRBJ2-1; clone size: -; D gene: -; CDR3 protein: CASSVGPPTNNEQFF; CDR3 DNA: TGTGCCAGCAGCGTAGGCCCCCCAACTAACAATGAGCAGTTCTTC
V gene: TRBV28; J gene: TRBJ1-2; clone size: -; D gene: -; CDR3 protein: CASRFLGANYGYTF; CDR3 DNA: TGTGCCAGCAGATTTCTAGGGGCTAACTATGGCTACACCTTC
V gene: TRBV27; J gene: TRBJ1-1; clone size: -; D gene: TRBD1; CDR3 protein: CASSYLDRGTEAFF; CDR3 DNA: TGTGCCAGCAGTTACCTGGACAGGGGCACTGAAGCTTTCTTT
V gene: TRBV30; J gene: TRBJ1-6; clone size: few; D gene: -; CDR3 protein: CAWSVSGVNSPLHF; CDR3 DNA: TGTGCCTGGAGTGTATCAGGGGTCAATTCACCCCTCCACTTT